Listed below are T cell receptor beta chains from one sample, sequenced in a study of blood T cell repertoires in COVID-19. Sequenced by immunoSEQ multiplex PCR; TCRdb stores in-frame clones only, minus some. The sample has 200,000 to 300,000 clones; over 75% are singletons. Material: peripheral blood. These receptor sequences come from a human donor in a cohort sampled during active COVID-19. CDR3s leave out the opening cysteine and the closing phenylalanine or tryptophan. The order of the fields is J gene, V gene, CDR3 protein.

J gene: TRBJ2-7; V gene: TRBV7-2; CDR3 protein: ASSLVRRNEQY
J gene: TRBJ1-4; V gene: TRBV6-1; CDR3 protein: ASSEPPQGAWEKLF
J gene: TRBJ2-3; V gene: TRBV9; CDR3 protein: ASSVRGRVSDTQY
J gene: TRBJ2-1; V gene: TRBV15; CDR3 protein: ATSRVVGSGRAWTNEQF
J gene: TRBJ2-7; V gene: TRBV5-5; CDR3 protein: ASSLDLAGPRSGEQY
J gene: TRBJ2-5; V gene: TRBV4-2; CDR3 protein: ASSQNLAGGPQETQY
J gene: TRBJ2-3; V gene: TRBV5-6; CDR3 protein: ASSFVSVPDTQY
J gene: TRBJ1-1; V gene: TRBV7-6; CDR3 protein: ASSPRTGEFTEAF
J gene: TRBJ2-1; V gene: TRBV10-2; CDR3 protein: ASRPPGLDYNEQF
J gene: TRBJ2-1; V gene: TRBV7-3; CDR3 protein: ASSPRPSGSHEQF
J gene: TRBJ1-6; V gene: TRBV7-9; CDR3 protein: ASSPGTGGSPLH
J gene: TRBJ1-5; V gene: TRBV4-1; CDR3 protein: ASSRGDSNQPQH
J gene: TRBJ2-3; V gene: TRBV7-9; CDR3 protein: ATPSGQGETDTQY
J gene: TRBJ2-3; V gene: TRBV27; CDR3 protein: ASRGLFRDTQY
J gene: TRBJ2-2; V gene: TRBV24-1; CDR3 protein: ATSDVREARGTGELF
J gene: TRBJ2-3; V gene: TRBV10-1; CDR3 protein: ASSTGLQTTQY
J gene: TRBJ1-2; V gene: TRBV6-5; CDR3 protein: ASSPSTTLYGYT
J gene: TRBJ2-3; V gene: TRBV28; CDR3 protein: ASSLRRGLEPDTQY
J gene: TRBJ1-5; V gene: TRBV6-5; CDR3 protein: ASKQQGLGNQPQH
J gene: TRBJ1-6; V gene: TRBV28; CDR3 protein: ASSTGVNSPLH
J gene: TRBJ2-1; V gene: TRBV19; CDR3 protein: ASSLWDRDHEQF
J gene: TRBJ2-7; V gene: TRBV18; CDR3 protein: ASSPPSGRTYEQY
J gene: TRBJ1-5; V gene: TRBV5-4; CDR3 protein: ASSAGANSNQPQH
J gene: TRBJ2-7; V gene: TRBV5-1; CDR3 protein: ASSLAGQGVGGQY
J gene: TRBJ2-2; V gene: TRBV5-1; CDR3 protein: ASSLAWPGTGELF
J gene: TRBJ2-3; V gene: TRBV7-2; CDR3 protein: ASSLASQASTDTQY
J gene: TRBJ1-4; V gene: TRBV19; CDR3 protein: ASSIRTGGATNEKLF
J gene: TRBJ2-1; V gene: TRBV4-1; CDR3 protein: ASSQDRSSGAHNEQF
J gene: TRBJ1-1; V gene: TRBV29-1; CDR3 protein: SVALDSEAF
J gene: TRBJ1-1; V gene: TRBV19; CDR3 protein: ATQGKNTEAF
J gene: TRBJ2-5; V gene: TRBV6-5; CDR3 protein: ASRRGLRETQY